The 23 T cell receptor beta chains below all came from one sample that was sequenced in a study of T cell clonality in common variable immunodeficiency. This table comes from immunoSEQ multiplex PCR, and its TCRdb copy is limited to in-frame clones, with some not included. The record shows roughly 34,000 clones for this sample, with no singletons present. Sequenced material: peripheral blood mononuclear cells. These receptors were taken from a person aged 18-70 years in good health.

This clone was recorded at least ten times. The CDR3 is cut off 3 residues early in the read; its end comes from the germline J gene. The chain uses TRBV7-2 and TRBJ2-1, with D uncertain. The CDR3 runs 11 residues. Germline assignment: CDR1 SGHTA and CDR2 FQGNSA. Trimming left V 5 bases short and J 9 bases short, with 8 bases between. The sequenced part of the CDR3 DNA is TGTGCCAGCAGCCTTCGTTTTGAG. Residues: CASSLRFE. The entire CDR3 reads CASSLRFEQFF.

This clone was observed many times. The read finishes 3 residues shy of the CDR3 end, and the germline J gene is used to complete it. V and J are TRBV30 and TRBJ1-5, with 8 bases identical to TRBD1. Germline loops: CDR1 GTSNPN, CDR2 SVGIG (reference sequence). Germline trimming cut 2 bases from V and 1 base from J; bases unmatched to any gene: 1. This CDR3 has 14 amino acids. CDR3 loop: CAWSTGGSNQPQHF. Incomplete CDR3 DNA: TGTGCCTGGAGTACAGGGGGGAGCAATCAGCCC.

This clone was recorded at least ten times. The observed sequence ends 3 residues before the CDR3 terminus, with the missing tail filled in from the germline J gene. The V gene is TRBV20-1, the J gene TRBJ2-7, with D tentatively TRBD2 (5 bases). The CDR3 spans 15 residues. Per the germline V gene, CDR1 is DFQATT and CDR2 is SNEGSKA (reference sequence). The V end was cut by 3 bases, the J end by 0 bases, with 15 bases between. Partial CDR3 DNA: TGCAGTGCTAGTTCCGGACTCACAAGCTCCTACGAG. It yields the protein CSASSGLTSSYE. The full-length CDR3 reads as CSASSGLTSSYEQYF.

There are many counts of this clone. The CDR3 is cut off 3 residues early in the read; its end comes from the germline J gene. The rearrangement links TRBV6-2 or TRBV6-3 to TRBJ2-5; 10 bases match TRBD2. CDR1 is MNHEY, CDR2 SVGEGT, per germline. V gave up 5 bases and J gave up 5 bases; unmatched junction bases: 8. The CDR3 contains 15 residues. The covered CDR3 bases are TGTGCCAGCAGTGCCGGGACTAGCGTCTGGGAGACC. This encodes CASSAGTSVWET. The whole CDR3 reads CASSAGTSVWETQYF.

The sample holds many counts of this clone. Sequencing ends 3 residues short of the CDR3 end; the germline J gene provides the rest. The V call is TRBV5-1, the J call TRBJ2-7; 9 bases fit TRBD1. The V gene end was trimmed by 5 bases and the J gene end by 4 bases; junction bases not matched to a gene: 4. Germline-derived CDR1 and CDR2 are SGHRS and YFSETQ. The length of the CDR3 is 13 residues. The CDR3 loop is CASSRQGEYEQYF. The sequenced part of the CDR3 DNA is TGCGCCAGCAGTCGACAGGGGGAGTACGAG.

Ten or more counts support this clone. The CDR3 goes on 3 residues after the read ends, and that part is filled in from the germline J gene. The rearrangement links TRBV6-1 to TRBJ1-5; TRBD1 matches 8 bases. The junction had 4 bases not matched to a gene; V was cut back by 2 bases and J by 4 bases. This CDR3 has 15 residues. In germline, CDR1 is MNHNS, CDR2 SASEGT. The CDR3 loop is CASSETGGRNQPQHF. The part of the CDR3 DNA that was read is TGTGCCAGCAGTGAAACAGGGGGAAGGAATCAGCCC.

This clone occurred many times. The read ends 3 residues before the CDR3 terminus; that terminus is restored from the germline J gene. The chain recombines TRBV2 with TRBJ2-1, with 7 bases lining up with TRBD2. Germline V gene lookup returns CDR1 SNHLY and CDR2 FYNNEI. This CDR3 has 13 residues. Trimming took 4 bases from V and 9 from J; bases not matched to a gene: 6. CDR3 DNA, as far as it was read: TGTGCCAGCAGTGGGGACTATTCATCTGAG. Translating it yields CASSGDYSSE. The whole CDR3 is CASSGDYSSEQFF.

This clone appeared many times. An end of the junction does not agree with germline; a read error may underlie this. From the germline J gene comes the end of the CDR3, since the read stops 3 residues before it. The chain combines TRBV20-1 with TRBJ2-3, with 13 positions matching TRBD2. The CDR3 contains 15 residues. Germline V gene sequence: CDR1 DFQATT, CDR2 SNEGSKA (reference sequence). CDR3 DNA (partial): TGCAGTACTAGCGGGGGGGCTCGTAGCACAGATACG. This codes for CSTSGGARSTDT. The whole CDR3 region reads CSTSGGARSTDTQYF.

This clone was observed at least ten times. The DNA ends 3 residues before the CDR3 does, and the rest of the CDR3 is filled in from the germline J gene. The chain recombines TRBV4-2 with TRBJ2-4; 7 positions match TRBD1. The junction had 11 bases not matched to a gene; V was cut back by 1 base and J by 8 bases. The germline V gene has CDR1 LGHNA and CDR2 YNFKEQ. This CDR3 is 16 amino acids long. The DNA read from the CDR3 is TGTGCCAGCAGCCAAGTAGAAAGGACAGGCGGCGACATT. Amino acids: CASSQVERTGGDI. The entire CDR3 reads CASSQVERTGGDIQYF.

This clone occurred many times. The sequenced fragment ends 3 residues before the CDR3 boundary, so the rest is inferred from the germline J gene. The chain links TRBV7-2 to TRBJ2-7; perhaps TRBD1 as D (5 bases). CDR3 length equals 15 residues. The germline V and J ends were trimmed by 2 bases and 2 bases, with 13 bases remaining between them. CDR1 and CDR2 from the germline V gene are SGHTA and FQGNSA. CDR3 amino acids: CASSLPQGFTYEQYF. The part of the CDR3 DNA that was read is TGTGCCAGCAGCTTACCCCAGGGTTTCACCTACGAG.

The sample holds many counts of this clone. Sequencing ends 3 residues short of the CDR3 end; the germline J gene provides the rest. The chain has TRBV6-2 or TRBV6-3 and TRBJ2-5; a possible D gene is TRBD2 (6 bases). The V gene's germline CDR1 is MNHEY and CDR2 SVGEGT. This CDR3 region has 15 residues. V was trimmed by 6 bases and J by 1 base, leaving 15 bases between them. The CDR3 DNA, read in part, is TGTGCCAGCAGGAAAACGGGGGTACGCCAAGAGACC. Translating gives CASRKTGVRQET. The CDR3 reads in full as CASRKTGVRQETQYF.

This clone came up many times. The sequenced fragment ends 3 residues before the CDR3 boundary, so the rest is inferred from the germline J gene. This chain joins TRBV5-1 and TRBJ2-1; 10 bases are a match to TRBD2. The V gene end was trimmed by 0 bases and the J gene end by 2 bases; junction bases not matched to a gene: 2. The CDR3 loop spans 16 amino acids. Germline lookup yields CDR1 SGHRS and CDR2 YFSETQ. CDR3 DNA, as far as it was read: TGCGCCAGCAGCTTGGGACTAGCGGGTCCCTACAATGAG. Amino acids: CASSLGLAGPYNE. Given in full, the CDR3 is CASSLGLAGPYNEQFF.

This clone was seen ten or more times. At one of its ends the junction is not consistent with the germline gene, which may arise from a read error. The read ends 3 residues shy of where the CDR3 ends; the end is completed using the germline J gene. The rearrangement links TRBV20-1 to TRBJ2-1; 10 bases line up with TRBD2. In germline, CDR1 is DFQATT, CDR2 SNEGSKA (reference sequence). The CDR3 length is 17 residues. The CDR3 is CSARDQRGGPVYNEQFF. The CDR3 DNA, read in part, is TGCAGTGCTCGAGACCAGCGGGGGGGCCCAGTGTACAATGAG.

In its sample, this clone was seen many times. A read error may account for a junction end that differs from germline. This sample includes further DNA sequences coding for the same CDR3. CDR3 region: CASSQELAGAYEQYF. The sequenced part of the CDR3 DNA is TGCGCCAGCAGCCAAGAACTAGCGGGGGCCTACGAG. This chain joins TRBV4-2 and TRBJ2-7; 11 nucleotides align to TRBD2. The read ends 3 residues early relative to the CDR3; the germline J gene fills the gap. Per the germline V gene, CDR1 is LGHNA and CDR2 is YNFKEQ. CDR3 length equals 15 residues.

This clone has ten or more counts. The read stops 3 residues short of the end of the CDR3; the missing end is completed from the germline J gene. The chain uses TRBV20-1 and TRBJ1-2; 7 positions agree with TRBD1. This CDR3 is built from 14 residues. From germline, CDR1 is DFQATT and CDR2 SNEGSKA (reference sequence). V lost 6 bases, J lost 3 bases, and 10 bases stayed unmatched. The DNA read from the CDR3 is TGCAGTGCCACCCAACAGGGGCGCCACTATGGC. Residues: CSATQQGRHYG. The entire CDR3 reads CSATQQGRHYGYTF.

This clone was picked up many times. With the read ending 3 residues before the CDR3 end, the germline J gene is used to fill in that end. This chain joins TRBV28 and TRBJ2-1; 7 bases are a match to TRBD2. There are 17 residues in the CDR3. CDR1 is MDHEN and CDR2 is SYDVKM in the germline V gene. Unmatched junction bases numbered 17, after V lost 5 bases and J lost 7 bases. The CDR3 here is CASSPLARGGFTNEQFF. The CDR3 bases that were read are TGTGCCAGCAGTCCACTAGCTAGGGGAGGGTTTACGAATGAG.

This clone was seen a handful of times. One end of the junction fails to match germline, which may point to a read error. The read ends 3 residues early relative to the CDR3; the germline J gene fills the gap. This rearrangement joins TRBV6-2 or TRBV6-3 to TRBJ2-7; D is possibly TRBD1 (6 bases). This CDR3 contains 14 residues. From germline, CDR1 is MNHEY and CDR2 SVGEGT. The CDR3 loop reads CASGYSRGLHEQYF. The sequenced part of the CDR3 DNA is TGTGCCAGCGGTTACTCCAGGGGTCTGCACGAG.

This clone came up many times. The CDR3 end is not reached by the read, which stops 3 residues before it; the germline J gene fills it in. V is TRBV14 and J is TRBJ1-4; tentatively, D is TRBD1 (5 bases). The CDR3 sequence is 15 residues long. V was cut by 4 bases and J by 4 bases, with 13 bases left in between. Germline V gene sequence: CDR1 SGHDN, CDR2 FVKESK. CDR3 DNA (partial): TGTGCCAGCAGCCCGCGAGGGGCTGGTAATGAAAAA. It yields the protein CASSPRGAGNEK. The whole CDR3 protein is CASSPRGAGNEKLFF.

This clone appeared many times. The read falls 3 residues short of the CDR3 end, and the missing part is taken from the germline J gene. The V gene is TRBV5-5, the J gene TRBJ1-6, with D tentatively TRBD1 (5 bases). CDR1 is SGHKS and CDR2 is YYEKEE in the germline V gene (reference sequence). Trimming left V 4 bases short and J 6 bases short, with 11 bases between. The CDR3 extends over 14 amino acids. CDR3 DNA, as far as it was read: TGTGCCAGCAGCCAAGCAGGGAGTAATTCACCC. This gives the protein CASSQAGSNSP. The complete CDR3 sequence is CASSQAGSNSPLHF.

This clone was seen repeatedly, ten times or more. One junction end disagrees with the germline gene, perhaps due to a read error. The DNA ends 3 residues before the CDR3 does, and the rest of the CDR3 is filled in from the germline J gene. This rearrangement joins TRBV7-7 to TRBJ2-1, with a tentative D call TRBD1 (6 bases). The CDR3 is made up of 16 amino acids. Germline values: CDR1 SSHAT, CDR2 FNYEAQ (reference sequence). CDR3 residues: CASSPHPGQGNNEQFF. Incomplete CDR3 DNA: TGTGCTAGCAGCCCACACCCGGGGCAGGGGAATAATGAG.

This clone was seen ten or more times. The read terminates 3 residues before the CDR3 end, so the remaining end is supplied by the germline J gene. This chain links TRBV12-3 or TRBV12-4 with TRBJ2-7; 7 bases agree with TRBD1. The CDR3 covers 14 residues. V was clipped by 5 bases and J by 6 bases; unmatched bases: 10. CDR3 residues: CASSLQTGLSEQYF. The CDR3 DNA, read in part, is TGTGCCAGCAGTCTTCAGACAGGGCTTAGCGAG.

This clone was seen at least ten times. The CDR3 end is not reached by the read, which stops 3 residues before it; the germline J gene fills it in. This rearrangement joins TRBV20-1 to TRBJ1-2; 9 bases align to TRBD1. Germline values: CDR1 DFQATT, CDR2 SNEGSKA (reference sequence). With 4 bases clipped from V and 1 base from J, the junction kept 4 bases outside the gene matches. There are 14 residues in the CDR3. The CDR3 loop is CSATDRGFNYGYTF. The sequenced part of the CDR3 DNA is TGCAGTGCTACGGACAGGGGTTTTAACTATGGC.

This clone was observed at least ten times. The CDR3 extends 3 residues past the end of the read, so its final part is completed from the germline J gene. The chain is built from TRBV10-3 and TRBJ1-2; D ambiguous. The germline V gene has CDR1 ENHRY and CDR2 SYGVKD. V was cut by 10 bases and J by 5 bases, with 17 bases left in between. The CDR3 contains 13 residues. The sequenced part of the CDR3 DNA is TGTGCCAGCACTGTCGAGTCATTATATGGC. It encodes CASTVESLYG. The complete CDR3 protein is CASTVESLYGYTF.